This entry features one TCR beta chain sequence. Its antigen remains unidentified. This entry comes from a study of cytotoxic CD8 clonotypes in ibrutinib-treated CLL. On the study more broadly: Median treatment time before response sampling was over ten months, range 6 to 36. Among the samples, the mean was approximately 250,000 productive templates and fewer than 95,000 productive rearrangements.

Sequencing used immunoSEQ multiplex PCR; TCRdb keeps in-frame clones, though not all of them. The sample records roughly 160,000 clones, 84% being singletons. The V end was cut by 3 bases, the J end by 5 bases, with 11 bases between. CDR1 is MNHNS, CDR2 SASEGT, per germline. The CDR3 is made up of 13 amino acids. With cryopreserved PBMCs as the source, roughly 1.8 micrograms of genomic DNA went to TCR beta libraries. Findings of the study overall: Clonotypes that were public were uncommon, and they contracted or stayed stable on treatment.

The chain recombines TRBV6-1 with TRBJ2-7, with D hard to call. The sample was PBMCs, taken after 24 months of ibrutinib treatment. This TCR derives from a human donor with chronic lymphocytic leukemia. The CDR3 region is CASSEIAGDEQYF. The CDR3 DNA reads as TGTGCCAGCAGTGAGATAGCAGGTGACGAGCAGTACTTC.